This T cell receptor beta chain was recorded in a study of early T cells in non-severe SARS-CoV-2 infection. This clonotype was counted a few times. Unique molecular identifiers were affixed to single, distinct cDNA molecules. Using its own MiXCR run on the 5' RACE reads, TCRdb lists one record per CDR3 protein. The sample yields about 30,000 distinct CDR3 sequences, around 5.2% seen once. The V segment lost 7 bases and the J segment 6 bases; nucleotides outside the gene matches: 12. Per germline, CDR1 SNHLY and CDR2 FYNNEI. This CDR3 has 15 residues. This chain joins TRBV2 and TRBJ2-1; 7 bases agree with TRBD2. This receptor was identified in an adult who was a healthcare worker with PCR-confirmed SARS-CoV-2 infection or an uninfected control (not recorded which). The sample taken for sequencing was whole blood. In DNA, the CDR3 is TGTGCCAGCACGGGAGGAAGGGTGGCTAGCAATGAGCAGTTCTTC. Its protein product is CASTGGRVASNEQFF.